These 30 T cell receptor beta chains share one sample of origin, sequenced in a study of blood T cell repertoires in COVID-19. Profiled with immunoSEQ multiplex PCR; TCRdb holds only in-frame clones, not every one. The sample carries a few hundred thousand clones, about 90% recorded once. Sequences were obtained from peripheral blood. The receptors here all came from a man between 35 and 55 years old with active or convalescent COVID-19.

The rearrangement joins TRBV2 to TRBJ1-2; 7 bases fit TRBD1. Losses at the gene ends were 4 bases for V and 0 bases for J; bases not matched to a gene: 17. Germline CDR1 and CDR2: SNHLY and FYNNEI. CDR3 size: 19 residues. The CDR3 DNA sequence: TGTGCCAGCAGTGCTAAAACCGGGACAGTGACCCATACTAACTATGGCTACACCTTC. Protein product: CASSAKTGTVTHTNYGYTF.

The rearrangement uses TRBV19 and TRBJ1-1, with D perhaps matching TRBD1 (5 bases). Trimming took off 9 bases at V and 4 bases at J, with 15 bases between the two ends. Germline V gene lookup returns CDR1 LNHDA and CDR2 SQIVND (reference sequence). CDR3 size: 13 residues. The CDR3 protein is CASWGEGFTEAFF. The CDR3 DNA reads TGTGCCAGCTGGGGGGAAGGGTTCACTGAAGCTTTCTTT.

In its sample, this clone was seen many times. J is TRBJ1-1 and V is TRBV6-1; D unresolved. Between the trimmed V and J ends, which lost 2 bases and 4 bases, there was a span of 11 bases. Germline V gives CDR1 MNHNS, CDR2 SASEGT. CDR3 length: 14 residues. The CDR3 loop is CASSEQRGFTEAFF. CDR3 bases: TGTGCCAGCAGTGAACAGAGAGGGTTCACTGAAGCTTTCTTT.

The chain joins TRBV29-1 to TRBJ2-7, with D possibly being TRBD1 (6 bases). Germline V gives CDR1 SQVTM, CDR2 ANQGSEA. V shed 3 bases and J shed 2 bases, with 11 bases lying between them. The CDR3 totals 13 residues. This CDR3 reads CSVEEQGAYEQYF. CDR3 bases: TGCAGCGTTGAGGAACAGGGCGCCTACGAGCAGTACTTC.

J is TRBJ2-4 and V is TRBV28, with D possibly TRBD1 on 5 matching bases. Per germline, CDR1 MDHEN and CDR2 SYDVKM. V shed 2 bases and J shed 1 base, with 12 bases lying between them. The CDR3 contains 16 residues. CDR3 sequence (DNA): TGTGCCAGCAGTTTACCCAGGGTCCTGGCCAAAAACATTCAGTACTTC. It encodes CASSLPRVLAKNIQYF.

V is TRBV5-1 and J is TRBJ1-1, with 8 nucleotides matching TRBD1. V was pared by 4 bases and J by 4 bases, with 6 bases of the junction left unmatched. Germline CDR1 SGHRS, CDR2 YFSETQ. The CDR3 consists of 14 residues. CDR3 region: CASSGRTGTTEAFF. The CDR3 region has the DNA TGCGCCAGCAGCGGACGGACAGGGACCACTGAAGCTTTCTTT.

This chain joins TRBV5-8 and TRBJ1-1, with 8 bases lining up with TRBD1. Trimming removed 4 bases from V and 3 bases from J; junction bases left unmatched: 11. From germline, CDR1 is SGHTS and CDR2 YDEGEE. The CDR3 has 16 residues. The CDR3 coding sequence is TGTGCCAGCAGCGGAGGGACAGGAAGGGCGGACACTGAAGCTTTCTTT. Its translation: CASSGGTGRADTEAFF.

This clone showed up just a few times. The chain couples TRBV25-1 to TRBJ1-4, with a tentative D call TRBD1 (6 bases). Germline CDR1 reads MGHDK; CDR2 reads SYGVNS. This CDR3 spans 17 amino acids. The ends were cut back, 6 bases at V and 8 bases at J, with 25 bases in the middle. The CDR3 coding sequence is TGTGCCAGCAGCGCCCCCGGGGGGCCTGACTCGGAGGAAAAACTGTTTTTT. It codes for CASSAPGGPDSEEKLFF.

V is TRBV3-1 (or the pseudogene TRBV3-2) and J is TRBJ2-5; D perhaps matches TRBD1 (5 bases). Trimming cost V 4 bases and J 2 bases, with 17 bases left between them. The V gene's germline CDR1 is LGHDT and CDR2 YNNKEL (reference sequence). This CDR3 region has 16 residues. The CDR3 here is CASSRQGVSGQETQYF. CDR3 coding DNA: TGTGCCAGCAGCCGTCAAGGGGTCTCCGGGCAAGAGACCCAGTACTTC.

The chain has TRBV2 and TRBJ1-5, with D possibly TRBD1 on 5 matching bases. This CDR3 contains 15 residues. Germline loops: CDR1 SNHLY, CDR2 FYNNEI. Trimming took off 5 bases at V and 4 bases at J, with 15 bases between the two ends. CDR3 amino acids: CASSRYSGGNQPQHF. The CDR3 DNA reads as TGTGCCAGCAGTCGTTACAGCGGGGGAAATCAGCCCCAGCATTTT.

V and J are TRBV5-6 and TRBJ2-7, with D tentatively TRBD1 (6 bases). Germline V lookup: CDR1 SGHDT, CDR2 YYEEEE. The ends were cut back, 4 bases at V and 0 bases at J, with 11 bases in the middle. The CDR3 sequence is 14 residues long. CDR3: CASSITGFSYEQYF. The CDR3, as DNA: TGTGCCAGCAGCATCACAGGGTTCTCCTACGAGCAGTACTTC.

The chain couples TRBV3-1 (or the pseudogene TRBV3-2) to TRBJ1-1; the match to TRBD1 covers 12 bases. This CDR3 region has 16 residues. CDR1 and CDR2 (germline): LGHDT, YNNKEL (reference sequence). The V gene end was trimmed by 4 bases and the J gene end by 6 bases; junction bases not matched to a gene: 9. The CDR3 is CASSPRDRGLRAEAFF. The CDR3 DNA sequence: TGTGCCAGCAGCCCCCGGGACAGGGGGCTTAGAGCTGAAGCTTTCTTT.

Details on this clone: The same CDR3 also results from other DNA sequences found in this sample. This chain uses TRBV5-1 with TRBJ1-5; 9 bases are shared with TRBD1. This CDR3 comprises 16 residues. With 2 bases clipped from V and 0 bases from J, the junction kept 3 bases outside the gene matches. CDR1 is SGHRS and CDR2 is YFSETQ in the germline V gene. The CDR3 nucleotides read TGCGCCAGCAGCTTAGGGACAGGGAATAGCAATCAGCCCCAGCATTTT. Protein sequence: CASSLGTGNSNQPQHF.

The rearrangement uses TRBV23-1 and TRBJ2-3; tentative D call: TRBD2 (6 bases). TRBV23-1 is labeled an ORF, and its function is uncertain. There are 16 residues in the CDR3. The germline V and J ends were trimmed by 0 bases and 2 bases, with 12 bases remaining between them. CDR3 sequence (DNA): TGCGCCAGCAGTCAATCGCGGGGTTCCTTCACAGATACGCAGTATTTT. Amino acids: CASSQSRGSFTDTQYF.

The V gene is TRBV5-1, the J gene TRBJ2-6; D gene uncertain. The CDR3 length is 15 residues. V shed 0 bases and J shed 4 bases, with 8 bases lying between them. Germline assignment: CDR1 SGHRS and CDR2 YFSETQ. CDR3 DNA sequence: TGCGCCAGCAGCTTGGGGCGAGCGGGGGCCAACGTCCTGACTTTC. Residues: CASSLGRAGANVLTF. The variable domain in full, with the rest retrieved from reference TRBV5-1 and TRBJ2-6, is KAGVTQTPRYLIKTRGQQVTLSCSPISGHRSVSWYQQTPGQGLQFLFEYFSETQRNKGNFPGRFSGRQFSNSRSEMNVSTLELGDSALYLCASSLGRAGANVLTFGAGSRLTVL.

There are a few counts of this clone. This chain uses TRBV28 with TRBJ1-6; 8 positions match TRBD1. There are 15 residues in the CDR3. Germline-derived CDR1 and CDR2 are MDHEN and SYDVKM. The V segment lost 3 bases and the J segment 10 bases; nucleotides outside the gene matches: 8. The CDR3 DNA reads TGTGCCAGCAGTTTCAGGGGGCACGTTACATCACCCCTCCACTTT. This gives the protein CASSFRGHVTSPLHF.

This sequence joins TRBV28 and TRBJ1-6; weak D call: TRBD1 (6 bases). Between the trimmed V and J ends, which lost 5 bases and 10 bases, there was a span of 18 bases. This CDR3 is 15 amino acids long. The V gene's germline CDR1 is MDHEN and CDR2 SYDVKM. CDR3 sequence: CASSLQQGSESPLHF. CDR3 DNA: TGTGCCAGCAGTCTACAACAGGGCTCTGAATCACCCCTCCACTTT.

This chain joins TRBV5-6 and TRBJ1-2; no clear D gene. The ends were cut back, 3 bases at V and 0 bases at J, with 18 bases in the middle. The germline V gene encodes CDR1 SGHDT and CDR2 YYEEEE. The CDR3 runs to 17 residues. CDR3 coding DNA: TGTGCCAGCAGCTATCCCCGACACCGGGAGACTAACTATGGCTACACCTTC. Translation gives CASSYPRHRETNYGYTF.

This clone has a single count. The CDR3 loop reads CASSPWGAGGDNNEQFF. The CDR3 bases are TGTGCCAGCAGCCCCTGGGGAGCGGGGGGGGATAACAATGAGCAGTTCTTC. V usage is TRBV7-6 and J usage is TRBJ2-1, with 10 bases aligning to TRBD2. The CDR3 runs 17 residues. CDR1 is SGHVS, CDR2 FNYEAQ, per germline. The trim removed 5 bases at V and 5 bases at J, leaving 12 bases unmatched.

The J gene is TRBJ2-7, the V gene TRBV7-2, with TRBD2 matching over 13 bases. The germline CDR1 and CDR2 sequences are SGHTA and FQGNSA. This CDR3 region has 18 residues. V was clipped by 5 bases and J by 4 bases; unmatched bases: 14. The CDR3: CASSPNPGLAGRGYEQYF. In DNA form, the CDR3 reads TGTGCCAGCAGCCCCAACCCGGGACTAGCGGGAAGAGGGTACGAGCAGTACTTC. The full variable domain, its missing parts supplied by reference TRBV7-2 and TRBJ2-7, is GAGVSQSPSNKVTEKGKDVELRCDPISGHTALYWYRQSLGQGLEFLIYFQGNSAPDKSGLPSDRFSAERTGGSVSTLTIQRTQQEDSAVYLCASSPNPGLAGRGYEQYFGPGTRLTVT.

J is TRBJ2-1 and V is TRBV11-3, with 8 bases identical to TRBD2. The CDR3 covers 15 residues. V was pared by 2 bases and J by 7 bases, with 7 bases of the junction left unmatched. Germline CDR1 is SGHNT and CDR2 is YENEEA. CDR3 amino acids: CASSLWEREINEQFF. CDR3 DNA: TGTGCCAGCAGCTTATGGGAGCGGGAGATAAATGAGCAGTTCTTC.

This chain links TRBV14 with TRBJ1-2, with 8 bases lining up with TRBD1. Per germline, CDR1 SGHDN and CDR2 FVKESK. The trim removed 4 bases at V and 7 bases at J, leaving 5 bases unmatched. This CDR3 is built from 13 residues. Here the CDR3 DNA reads TGTGCCAGCAGCCGACAGGGGATGAGTGGCTACACCTTC. Translation: CASSRQGMSGYTF.

This clone appeared a few times. This chain connects TRBV29-1 to TRBJ2-7, with a tentative D call TRBD1 (6 bases). The CDR3 runs 14 residues. Trimming took off 2 bases at V and 3 bases at J, with 14 bases between the two ends. Germline V lookup: CDR1 SQVTM, CDR2 ANQGSEA. Written as DNA, the CDR3 is TGCAGCGTTGAAACGGGACAACCCGGCTACGAGCAGTACTTC. Translated, it gives CSVETGQPGYEQYF.

The chain uses TRBV5-4 and TRBJ2-5; D gene uncertain. The CDR3 contains 13 residues. Germline-derived CDR1 and CDR2 are SGHNT and YYREEE (reference sequence). V was cut by 4 bases and J by 4 bases, with 11 bases left in between. The CDR3: CASSPTGGETQYF. The DNA of the CDR3 is TGTGCCAGCAGCCCGACGGGTGGAGAGACCCAGTACTTC.

The chain recombines TRBV7-9 with TRBJ2-5; tentatively, D is TRBD1 (6 bases). CDR1 and CDR2 (germline): SEHNR, FQNEAQ (reference sequence). The CDR3 is made up of 13 amino acids. V was trimmed by 5 bases and J by 3 bases, leaving 10 bases between them. The DNA for the CDR3 is TGTGCCAGCAGCGCTTCAGGGGAAGAGACCCAGTACTTC. Its protein is CASSASGEETQYF.

The rearrangement links TRBV9 to TRBJ2-5; no reliable D call. V gave up 2 bases and J gave up 3 bases, with 14 bases separating them. CDR3 length: 15 amino acids. The germline gives CDR1 SGDLS, CDR2 YYNGEE. DNA of the CDR3: TGTGCCAGCAGCGTGTCCATACGGGTCGAAGAGACCCAGTACTTC. Translated, it gives CASSVSIRVEETQYF.

This clone occurred once. J is TRBJ2-3 and V is TRBV7-9; TRBD1 is a possible D gene (5 bases). Germline values: CDR1 SEHNR, CDR2 FQNEAQ (reference sequence). Trimming cost V 4 bases and J 1 base, with 12 bases left between them. This CDR3 comprises 15 residues. CDR3 region: CASSSWAGRTDTQYF. For the CDR3, the DNA is TGTGCCAGCAGCTCGTGGGCAGGGCGCACAGATACGCAGTATTTT.

The chain has TRBV19 and TRBJ2-6; no clear D gene. The V and J ends lost 10 bases and 1 base respectively, with 8 bases between them. The CDR3 has 13 amino acids. Germline assignment: CDR1 LNHDA and CDR2 SQIVND (reference sequence). The CDR3 spells CATALSGANVLTF. Written as DNA, the CDR3 is TGTGCCACCGCGTTATCTGGGGCCAACGTCCTGACTTTC.

The gene calls are TRBV29-1 and TRBJ1-1; weak D call: TRBD1 (5 bases). CDR1 and CDR2 (germline): SQVTM, ANQGSEA. V lost 7 bases and J lost 3, with 12 bases in between. This CDR3 has 12 amino acids. CDR3 nucleotide sequence: TGCAGCGCCCGCCGGGGGGACACTGAAGCTTTCTTT. It specifies CSARRGDTEAFF.

The chain employs TRBV5-1 and TRBJ2-1; D may be TRBD1 (5 bases). V lost 0 bases and J lost 5, with 15 bases in between. The germline CDR1 and CDR2 sequences are SGHRS and YFSETQ. This CDR3 spans 16 amino acids. The CDR3 reads CASSLVGAGRDNEQFF. CDR3 DNA sequence: TGCGCCAGCAGCTTGGTTGGGGCAGGGCGAGACAATGAGCAGTTCTTC.